A single sample gave rise to the 6 T cell receptor beta chains below, sequenced in a study of response to subunit inactivated influenza vaccine (dated 2018 in TCRdb). Receptors were amplified or captured by RT-PCR. The sample was run on an Illumina HiSeq 2500. In-frame beta chains were kept once TCRdb had trimmed the public reads at Q25 with fastp and called clones with MiXCR. A single entry per CDR3 protein holds the most common genes and DNA from its merged rows. This sample lists around 470,000 distinct CDR3 sequences; around 7.7% were detected once. The ten largest clones represent over 10% of the sample. The material was PBMCs from blood, obtained around 2 years after vaccination. These TCRs come from a man aged 50 to 75 who received an inactivated influenza vaccine. Donor details come from another sample of the same person, matched by shared clones.

V usage is TRBV4-3 and J usage is TRBJ2-3; 8 nucleotides match TRBD1. Germline values: CDR1 LGHNA, CDR2 YSLEER. V shed 0 bases, J shed 1 base, and the junction held 6 bases outside the gene matches. This CDR3 has 17 amino acids. The chain's CDR3 is CASSQDPSTGGTDTQYF. CDR3 nucleotides: TGCGCCAGCAGCCAAGATCCCTCGACAGGGGGCACAGATACGCAGTATTTT.

This clonotype was counted ten times or more. The chain uses TRBV12-3 or TRBV12-4 and TRBJ2-1; 7 bases match TRBD1. The CDR3 totals 11 residues. The junction had 0 bases not matched to a gene; V was cut back by 1 base and J by 12 bases. CDR3 nucleotide sequence: TGTGCCAGCAGTTTAGACAGGGGGCAGTTCTTC. This codes for CASSLDRGQFF.

This clonotype was detected a few times. This chain joins TRBV29-1 and TRBJ2-7; 13 nucleotides agree with TRBD2. Per the germline V gene, CDR1 is SQVTM and CDR2 is ANQGSEA. The CDR3 sequence is 17 residues long. Losses at the gene ends were 3 bases for V and 4 bases for J; bases not matched to a gene: 12. The CDR3 loop is CSVESLTSGGVEYEQYF. Here the CDR3 DNA reads TGCAGCGTTGAGAGCCTTACTAGCGGGGGGGTGGAATACGAGCAGTACTTC.

This clonotype showed up many times. This sequence joins TRBV13 and TRBJ2-7; no definite D call. Between the trimmed V and J ends, which lost 5 bases and 0 bases, there was a span of 20 bases. The length of the CDR3 is 17 residues. CDR1 PRHDT and CDR2 FYEKMQ come from the germline V gene (reference sequence). CDR3 sequence reads: CASSPSVDILSSYEQYF. The CDR3 region has the DNA TGTGCCAGCAGCCCCTCCGTTGACATTCTCAGCTCCTACGAGCAGTACTTC.

The chain is built from TRBV7-9 and TRBJ2-3; 7 bases line up with TRBD1. CDR1 and CDR2 (germline): SEHNR, FQNEAQ (reference sequence). The V segment lost 5 bases and the J segment 3 bases; nucleotides outside the gene matches: 5. CDR3 length equals 14 residues. The CDR3 loop reads CASSPPGQTDTQYF. As DNA, the CDR3 is TGTGCCAGCAGCCCGCCGGGACAGACAGATACGCAGTATTTT.

This clonotype was counted many times. The chain employs TRBV12-3 or TRBV12-4 and TRBJ1-5; D gene ambiguous. The CDR3 is 15 amino acids. V was shortened by 3 bases and J by 0 bases, with 9 bases between the two germline ends. CDR3 in DNA: TGTGCCAGCAGTTTCAGCAGCTATAGCAATCAGCCCCAGCATTTT. Protein sequence: CASSFSSYSNQPQHF.